The entry below describes one T cell receptor (beta chain). Its antigen is unidentified. Time point given: week 23, last vaccination. Doses of 300 ug of mutant IDH1 20-mer peptide were given with topical imiquimod. This entry is derived from a study of a mutant IDH1 vaccine in newly diagnosed glioma. The wider study: In some groups vaccination began 4-6 weeks post-radiotherapy; others received it with temozolomide. Before enrollment, patients got radiotherapy alone, temozolomide alone, or mostly the combination.

The table came from immunoSEQ multiplex PCR; TCRdb's copy has only in-frame clones and leaves some out. Among just under 45,000 clones, more than 85% were seen once, and the ten largest hold over 3.5%. The germline gives CDR1 SGHRS, CDR2 YFSETQ. The CDR3 loop spans 14 amino acids. Deletions cut 1 base from V and 5 bases from J, with 13 bases between. This sequence was found in a man over 45 with glioma. The chain is built from TRBV5-1 and TRBJ2-7; a possible D gene is TRBD1 (6 bases). Sample: PBMCs, taken from a glioma patient whose treatment included an IDH1 peptide vaccine. The CDR3 protein is CASSLMGALDEQYF. The CDR3 nucleotides are TGCGCCAGCAGCTTGATGGGGGCGCTTGACGAGCAGTACTTC.